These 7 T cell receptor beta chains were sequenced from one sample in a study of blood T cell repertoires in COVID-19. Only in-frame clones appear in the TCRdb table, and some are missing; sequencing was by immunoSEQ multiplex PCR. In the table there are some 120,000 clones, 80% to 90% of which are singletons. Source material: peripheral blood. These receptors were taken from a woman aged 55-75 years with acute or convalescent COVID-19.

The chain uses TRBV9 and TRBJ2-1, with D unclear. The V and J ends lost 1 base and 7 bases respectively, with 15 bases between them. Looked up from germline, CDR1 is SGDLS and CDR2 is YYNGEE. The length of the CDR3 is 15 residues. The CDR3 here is CASSVMALEINEQFF. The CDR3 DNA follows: TGTGCCAGCAGCGTAATGGCTCTAGAGATTAATGAGCAGTTCTTC.

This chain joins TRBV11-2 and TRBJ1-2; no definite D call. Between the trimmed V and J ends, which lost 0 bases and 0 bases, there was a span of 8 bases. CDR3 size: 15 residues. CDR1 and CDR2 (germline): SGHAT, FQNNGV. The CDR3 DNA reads TGTGCCAGCAGCTTAGACAGTACAACTAACTATGGCTACACCTTC. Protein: CASSLDSTTNYGYTF. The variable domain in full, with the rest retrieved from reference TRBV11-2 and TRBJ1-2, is EAGVAQSPRYKIIEKRQSVAFWCNPISGHATLYWYQQILGQGPKLLIQFQNNGVVDDSQLPKDRFSAERLKGVDSTLKIQPAKLEDSAVYLCASSLDSTTNYGYTFGSGTRLTVV.

For the CDR3, the DNA is TGCGCCAGCAGCTCCGGGACTGGCACAGATACGCAGTATTTT. This encodes CASSSGTGTDTQYF. V is TRBV5-1 and J is TRBJ2-3, with D maybe TRBD2 (6 bases). The CDR3 sequence is 14 residues long. Between the trimmed V and J ends, which lost 3 bases and 1 base, there was a span of 9 bases. Germline V gives CDR1 SGHRS, CDR2 YFSETQ.

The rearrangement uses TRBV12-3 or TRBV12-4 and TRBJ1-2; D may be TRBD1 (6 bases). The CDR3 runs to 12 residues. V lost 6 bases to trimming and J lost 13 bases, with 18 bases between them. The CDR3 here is CASRPPQGLPTF. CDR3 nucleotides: TGTGCCAGCAGGCCGCCACAGGGCCTCCCCACCTTC.

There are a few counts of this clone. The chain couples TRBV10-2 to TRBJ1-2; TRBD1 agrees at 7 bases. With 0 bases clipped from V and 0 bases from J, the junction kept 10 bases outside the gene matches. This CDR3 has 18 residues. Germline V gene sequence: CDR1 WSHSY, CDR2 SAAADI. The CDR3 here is CASSESSRGSGANYGYTF. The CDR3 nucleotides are TGCGCCAGCAGTGAGTCGAGCAGGGGGTCAGGAGCTAACTATGGCTACACCTTC.

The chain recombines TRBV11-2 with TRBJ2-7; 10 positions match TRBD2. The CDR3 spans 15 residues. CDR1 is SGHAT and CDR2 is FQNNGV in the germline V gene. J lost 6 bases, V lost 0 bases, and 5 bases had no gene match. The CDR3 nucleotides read TGTGCCAGCAGCTTAGAAGCGGGAGGGCCAGGCGAGCAGTACTTC. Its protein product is CASSLEAGGPGEQYF.

In nucleotides, the CDR3 is TGTGCCAGCAGCATCGACAGGGACTATGGCTACACCTTC. Translation: CASSIDRDYGYTF. The rearrangement uses TRBV5-6 and TRBJ1-2; TRBD1 matches 7 bases. Germline values: CDR1 SGHDT, CDR2 YYEEEE. The CDR3 spans 13 residues. V lost 4 bases and J lost 3; bases outside the gene matches: 3.